A single TCR beta chain is shown here with its context. The target antigen is unknown. This entry is derived from a study of shared clonotypes between healthy human individuals. Study background: Samples came from a couple of female and three male donors aged 18 to 49.

From germline, CDR1 is LNHDA and CDR2 SQIVND (reference sequence). Deletions cut 5 bases from V and 5 bases from J, with 9 bases between. The CDR3 has 13 residues. Naive CD8 cells comprised CD45RO-negative, CCR7-positively selected cells, excluding terminally differentiated effector memory CD45RA+ cells. None of the donors, who were healthy HIV-negative adults, had recently had acute infections or vaccinations. Study results and caveats: Sharing across a few donors was seen in around 5% of naive CD4 clonotypes.

The repertoire was sequenced with immunoSEQ multiplex PCR; TCRdb's copy has only in-frame clones and lacks some. Found here are around 1,900,000 clones, about 93% of them singletons; the top ten hold roughly 1.7%. The chain has TRBV19 and TRBJ1-4; tentatively, D is TRBD1 (5 bases). Input material: naive CD8+ T cells from PBMCs. This clonotype was obtained from a man in his late teens or twenties in good health. Some clones in this sample may be carry-over from other donors' samples. CDR3 bases: TGTGCCAGTAGTCCCCGGGGGAATGAAAAACTGTTTTTT. This codes for CASSPRGNEKLFF. The full variable domain, rest sourced from reference TRBV19 and TRBJ1-4, is DGGITQSPKYLFRKEGQNVTLSCEQNLNHDAMYWYRQDPGQGLRLIYYSQIVNDFQKGDIAEGYSVSREKKESFPLTVTSAQKNPTAFYLCASSPRGNEKLFFGSGTQLSVL.